The 6 T cell receptor beta chains listed next were all sequenced from one sample in a study of spatial heterogeneity in lung cancer. Whole-study results and caveats: Within tumors, counts of expanded alpha and beta TCRs tracked tumor mutation counts.

TCRdb re-called the 5' RACE reads through MiXCR, storing one row per CDR3 protein. Of fewer than 8,500 distinct CDR3 sequences listed, around 6.3% are singletons. These receptors lack a known antigen. The time point denotes: sample taken at primary tumor resection. The sequencing here drew on lung tumor tissue, taken at surgery. Receptors were obtained from a female donor with early-stage non-small cell lung cancer.

By share, this clonotype ranks as medium-sized. This rearrangement joins TRBV6-5 to TRBJ1-2, with D possibly TRBD1 on 6 matching bases. Trimming removed 6 bases from V and 4 bases from J, with 12 bases in between. The CDR3 extends over 13 amino acids. CDR1 and CDR2 from the germline V gene are MNHEY and SVGAGI. The CDR3 DNA reads TGTGCCAGCAGGACAGGTCCGAGCTATGGCTACACCTTC. Its translation: CASRTGPSYGYTF.

By sample fraction, this clonotype is medium-sized. The V call is TRBV4-1, the J call TRBJ2-4, with D possibly matching TRBD1 (5 bases). This CDR3 comprises 15 residues. The V end lost 4 bases, the J end lost 0 bases, and 10 bases lay between the germline ends. From germline, CDR1 is MGHRA and CDR2 YSYEKL. The CDR3 coding sequence is TGCGCCAGCAGCCTGACAGAGCTAGCCAAAAACATTCAGTACTTC. Translated, it gives CASSLTELAKNIQYF.

The table lists this clonotype with many counts. The chain links TRBV6-1 to TRBJ2-1, with 8 bases that match TRBD2. This CDR3 is 14 amino acids long. CDR1 and CDR2 (germline): MNHNS, SASEGT. After removal of 7 bases from V and 7 bases from J, the junction contained 9 bases not matched to a gene. The CDR3 nucleotides read TGTGCCAGCAATCCGGGACTAGGTAGAAATGAGCAGTTCTTC. The encoded protein is CASNPGLGRNEQFF.

The V call is TRBV5-4, the J call TRBJ2-3; the D is unclear. Germline assignment: CDR1 SGHNT and CDR2 YYREEE (reference sequence). Trimming took off 4 bases at V and 4 bases at J, with 19 bases between the two ends. The CDR3 has 16 residues. The CDR3 nucleotides are TGTGCCAGCAGCCGCCCGGTTGGGCCCGGCCCAGATACGCAGTATTTT. It yields the protein CASSRPVGPGPDTQYF.

This clonotype appeared many times. The V and J genes are TRBV27 and TRBJ2-1; D not resolved. V lost 3 bases, J lost 3 bases, and 9 bases lay in between. CDR3 length: 14 amino acids. CDR1 and CDR2 (germline): MNHEY, SMNVEV (reference sequence). The CDR3 here is CASSFLSDYNEQFF. The CDR3 DNA is TGTGCCAGCAGTTTCTTGTCGGACTACAATGAGCAGTTCTTC.

By sample share, this clonotype is medium-sized. The chain links TRBV20-1 to TRBJ1-2; D uncertain. Looked up from germline, CDR1 is DFQATT and CDR2 is SNEGSKA (reference sequence). The CDR3 is 12 amino acids. V lost 3 bases and J lost 4, with 9 bases in between. The CDR3 spells CSASTDTYGYTF. The CDR3 DNA follows: TGCAGTGCTAGCACAGACACCTATGGCTACACCTTC.